This T cell receptor beta chain was sequenced during a study of blood T cells in healthy people across ages. Concerning this clonotype: The antigen is undetermined.

Then a second PCR, running about 6 to 11 cycles, was carried out with a sample-barcoded 5' primer and a J-beta primer mix. Through a template-switch adaptor with 12 random nucleotides, each cDNA molecule received a tag. In TCRdb, the 5' RACE reads were re-called with MiXCR into one record per CDR3 protein. The repertoire consists of more than 650,000 distinct CDR3 sequences, with about a fifth occurring once and the leading ten covering around a fifth. Whole-study results and caveats: Aged donors had fewer naive CD4+ cells and lower diversity than long-lived donors. Roughly linearly, TCR beta diversity per million T cells fell as age increased.

The length of the CDR3 is 13 residues. Germline V gene sequence: CDR1 KGHDR, CDR2 SFDVKD. V was pared by 5 bases and J by 1 base, with 6 bases between. The chain is built from TRBV24-1 and TRBJ2-3, with D possibly being TRBD2 (6 bases). Material for sequencing was blood. The clonotype was recovered from a man between 70 and 80 years old in good health. The CDR3 bases are TGTGCCACCAGTGTAGCGGGCACAGATACGCAGTATTTT. As protein: CATSVAGTDTQYF.